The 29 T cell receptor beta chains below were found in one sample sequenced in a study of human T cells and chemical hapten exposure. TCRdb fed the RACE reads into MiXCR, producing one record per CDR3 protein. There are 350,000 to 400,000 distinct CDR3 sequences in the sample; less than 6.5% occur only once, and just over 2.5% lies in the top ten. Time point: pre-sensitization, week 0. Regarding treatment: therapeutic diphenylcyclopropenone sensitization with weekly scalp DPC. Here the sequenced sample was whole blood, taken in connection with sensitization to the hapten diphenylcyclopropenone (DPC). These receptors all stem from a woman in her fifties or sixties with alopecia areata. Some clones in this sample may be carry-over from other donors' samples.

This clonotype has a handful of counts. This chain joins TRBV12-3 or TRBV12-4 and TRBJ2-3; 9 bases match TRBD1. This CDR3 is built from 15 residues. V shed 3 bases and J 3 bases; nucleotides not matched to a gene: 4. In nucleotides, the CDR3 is TGTGCCAGCAGTTTCCGACAGGGGGGAACAGATACGCAGTATTTT. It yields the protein CASSFRQGGTDTQYF.

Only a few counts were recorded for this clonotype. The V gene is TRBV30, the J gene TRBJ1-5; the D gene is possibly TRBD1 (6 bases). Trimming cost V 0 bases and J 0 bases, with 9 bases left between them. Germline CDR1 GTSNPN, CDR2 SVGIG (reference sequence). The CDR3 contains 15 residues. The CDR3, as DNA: TGTGCCTGGAGTGTGGGACACAATAGCAATCAGCCCCAGCATTTT. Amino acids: CAWSVGHNSNQPQHF.

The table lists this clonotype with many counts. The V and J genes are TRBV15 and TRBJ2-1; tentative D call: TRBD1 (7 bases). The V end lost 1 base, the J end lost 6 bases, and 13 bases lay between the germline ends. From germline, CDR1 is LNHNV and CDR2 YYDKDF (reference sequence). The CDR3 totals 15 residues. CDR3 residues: CATSRGQGLGNEQFF. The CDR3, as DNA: TGTGCCACCAGCAGAGGACAGGGACTTGGCAATGAGCAGTTCTTC.

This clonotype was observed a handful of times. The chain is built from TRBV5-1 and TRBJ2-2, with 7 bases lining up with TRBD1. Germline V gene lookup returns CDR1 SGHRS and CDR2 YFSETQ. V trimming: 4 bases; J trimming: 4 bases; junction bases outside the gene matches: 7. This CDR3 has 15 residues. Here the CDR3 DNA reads TGCGCCAGCAGCATTTCACAGGGGAGCACCGGGGAGCTGTTTTTT. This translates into CASSISQGSTGELFF. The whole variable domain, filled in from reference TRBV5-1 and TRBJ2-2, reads KAGVTQTPRYLIKTRGQQVTLSCSPISGHRSVSWYQQTPGQGLQFLFEYFSETQRNKGNFPGRFSGRQFSNSRSEMNVSTLELGDSALYLCASSISQGSTGELFFGEGSRLTVL.

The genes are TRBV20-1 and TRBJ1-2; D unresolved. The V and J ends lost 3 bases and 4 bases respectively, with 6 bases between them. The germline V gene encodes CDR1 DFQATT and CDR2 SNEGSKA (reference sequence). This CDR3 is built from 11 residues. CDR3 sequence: CSASLAYGYTF. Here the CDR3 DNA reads TGCAGTGCTAGTCTAGCCTATGGCTACACCTTC.

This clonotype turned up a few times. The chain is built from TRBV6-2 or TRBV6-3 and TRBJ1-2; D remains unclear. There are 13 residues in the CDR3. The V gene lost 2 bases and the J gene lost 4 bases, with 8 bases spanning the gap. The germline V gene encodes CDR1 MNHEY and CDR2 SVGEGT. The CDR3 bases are TGTGCCAGCAGTTACGAAAGAGCCTATGGCTACACCTTC. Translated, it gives CASSYERAYGYTF.

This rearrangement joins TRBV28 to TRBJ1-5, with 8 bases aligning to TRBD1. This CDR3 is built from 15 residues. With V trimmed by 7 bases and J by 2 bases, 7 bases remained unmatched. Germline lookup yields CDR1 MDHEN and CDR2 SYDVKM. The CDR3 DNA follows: TGTGCCAGCAACTTACGGGGACAGGGCAATCAGCCCCAGCATTTT. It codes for CASNLRGQGNQPQHF.

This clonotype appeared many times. The CDR3: CASSYSGVRNEQFF. DNA of the CDR3: TGTGCCAGCAGTTATTCAGGGGTTCGCAATGAGCAGTTCTTC. V gene TRBV6-5 combines with J gene TRBJ2-1; TRBD1 might be the D (6 bases). Trimming took 3 bases from V and 6 from J, leaving 12 bases between them. There are 14 residues in the CDR3. Germline loops: CDR1 MNHEY, CDR2 SVGAGI.

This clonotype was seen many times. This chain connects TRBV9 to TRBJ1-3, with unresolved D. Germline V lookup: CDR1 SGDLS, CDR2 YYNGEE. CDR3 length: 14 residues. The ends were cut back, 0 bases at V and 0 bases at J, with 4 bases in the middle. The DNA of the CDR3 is TGTGCCAGCAGCGTAGATGGCTCTGGAAACACCATATATTTT. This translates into CASSVDGSGNTIYF.

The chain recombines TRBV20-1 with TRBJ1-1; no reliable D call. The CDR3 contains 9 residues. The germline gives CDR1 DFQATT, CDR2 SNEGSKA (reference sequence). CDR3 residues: CSMNTEAFF. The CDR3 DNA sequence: TGCAGCATGAACACTGAAGCTTTCTTT.

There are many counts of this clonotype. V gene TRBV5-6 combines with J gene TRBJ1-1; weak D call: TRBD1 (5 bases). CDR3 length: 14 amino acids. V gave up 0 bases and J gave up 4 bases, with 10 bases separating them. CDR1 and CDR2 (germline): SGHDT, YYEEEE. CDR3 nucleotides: TGTGCCAGCAGCTTGGTTCAGGGATTCACTGAAGCTTTCTTT. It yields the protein CASSLVQGFTEAFF.

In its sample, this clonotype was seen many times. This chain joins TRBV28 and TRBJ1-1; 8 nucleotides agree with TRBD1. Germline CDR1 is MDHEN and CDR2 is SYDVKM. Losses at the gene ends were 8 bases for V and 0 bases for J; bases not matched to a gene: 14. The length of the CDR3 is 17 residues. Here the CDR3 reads CASSAGGAAPMNTEAFF. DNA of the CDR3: TGTGCCAGCTCCGCAGGGGGCGCGGCCCCTATGAACACTGAAGCTTTCTTT.

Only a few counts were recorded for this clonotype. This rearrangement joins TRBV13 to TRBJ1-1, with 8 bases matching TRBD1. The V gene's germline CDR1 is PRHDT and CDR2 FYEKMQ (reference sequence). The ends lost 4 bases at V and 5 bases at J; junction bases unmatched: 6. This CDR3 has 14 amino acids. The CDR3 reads CASSYRTGRTEAFF. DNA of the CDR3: TGTGCCAGCAGCTACAGGACAGGGAGAACTGAAGCTTTCTTT.

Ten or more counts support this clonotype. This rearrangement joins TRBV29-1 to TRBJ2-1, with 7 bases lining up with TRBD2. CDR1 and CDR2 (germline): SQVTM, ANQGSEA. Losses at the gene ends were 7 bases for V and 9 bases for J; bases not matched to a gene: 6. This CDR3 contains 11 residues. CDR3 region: CSADPSGEQFF. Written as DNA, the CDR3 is TGCAGCGCGGACCCTAGCGGTGAGCAGTTCTTC.

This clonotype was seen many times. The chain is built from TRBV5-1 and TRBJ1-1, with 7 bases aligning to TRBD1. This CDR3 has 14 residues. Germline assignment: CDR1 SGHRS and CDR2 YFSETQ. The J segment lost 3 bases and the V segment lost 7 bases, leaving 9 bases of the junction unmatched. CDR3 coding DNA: TGCGCCAGCCGAACAGGGGCGTTGGACACTGAAGCTTTCTTT. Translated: CASRTGALDTEAFF.

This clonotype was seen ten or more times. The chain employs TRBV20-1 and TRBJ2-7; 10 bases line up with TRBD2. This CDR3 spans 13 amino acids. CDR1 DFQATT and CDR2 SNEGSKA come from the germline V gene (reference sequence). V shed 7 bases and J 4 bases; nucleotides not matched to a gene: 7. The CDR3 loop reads CSGRDSGRYEQYF. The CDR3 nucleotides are TGCAGTGGGCGAGATAGCGGGAGGTACGAGCAGTACTTC.

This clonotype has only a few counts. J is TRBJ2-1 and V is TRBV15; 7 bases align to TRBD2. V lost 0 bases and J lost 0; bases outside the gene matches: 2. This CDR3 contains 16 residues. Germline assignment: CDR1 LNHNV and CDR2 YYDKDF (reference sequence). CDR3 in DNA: TGTGCCACCAGCAGAGATCGCGGGAGCTCCTACAATGAGCAGTTCTTC. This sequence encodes CATSRDRGSSYNEQFF.

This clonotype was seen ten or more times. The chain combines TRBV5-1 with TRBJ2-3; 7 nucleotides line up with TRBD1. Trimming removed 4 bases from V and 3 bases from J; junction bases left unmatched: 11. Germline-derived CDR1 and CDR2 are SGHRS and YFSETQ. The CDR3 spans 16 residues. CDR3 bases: TGCGCCAGCAGCCCGCCAACAGGGGTGGGGACAGATACGCAGTATTTT. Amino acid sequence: CASSPPTGVGTDTQYF.

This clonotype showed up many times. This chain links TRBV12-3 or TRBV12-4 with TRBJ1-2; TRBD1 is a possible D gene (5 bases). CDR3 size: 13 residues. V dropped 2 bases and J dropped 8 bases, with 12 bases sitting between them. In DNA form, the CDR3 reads TGTGCCAGCAGTTTAATCCGGGGCTCGGGCTACACCTTC. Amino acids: CASSLIRGSGYTF.

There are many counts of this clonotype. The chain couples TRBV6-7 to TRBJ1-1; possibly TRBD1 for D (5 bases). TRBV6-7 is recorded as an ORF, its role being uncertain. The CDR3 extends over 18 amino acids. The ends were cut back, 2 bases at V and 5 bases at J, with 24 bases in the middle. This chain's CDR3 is CASSYPGREPGEGTEAFF. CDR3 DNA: TGTGCCAGCAGTTACCCCGGGCGAGAGCCCGGGGAGGGGACTGAAGCTTTCTTT.

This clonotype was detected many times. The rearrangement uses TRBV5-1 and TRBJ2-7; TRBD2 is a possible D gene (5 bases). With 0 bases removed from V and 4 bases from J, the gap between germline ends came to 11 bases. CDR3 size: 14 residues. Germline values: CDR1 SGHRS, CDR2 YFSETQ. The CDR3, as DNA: TGCGCCAGCAGCTTGGGGACTGATGTTTACGAGCAGTACTTC. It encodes CASSLGTDVYEQYF. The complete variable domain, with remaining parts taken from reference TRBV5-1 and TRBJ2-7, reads KAGVTQTPRYLIKTRGQQVTLSCSPISGHRSVSWYQQTPGQGLQFLFEYFSETQRNKGNFPGRFSGRQFSNSRSEMNVSTLELGDSALYLCASSLGTDVYEQYFGPGTRLTVT.

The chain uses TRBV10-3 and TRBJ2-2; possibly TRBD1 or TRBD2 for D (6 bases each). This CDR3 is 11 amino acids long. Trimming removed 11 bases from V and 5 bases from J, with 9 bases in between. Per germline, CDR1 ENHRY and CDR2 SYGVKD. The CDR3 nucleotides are TGTGCCGGCGGGACAACCGGGGAGCTGTTTTTT. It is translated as CAGGTTGELFF.

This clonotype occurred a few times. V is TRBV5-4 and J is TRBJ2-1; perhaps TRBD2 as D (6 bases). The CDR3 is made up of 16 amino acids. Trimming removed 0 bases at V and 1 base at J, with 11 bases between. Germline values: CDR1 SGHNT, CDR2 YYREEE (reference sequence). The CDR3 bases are TGTGCCAGCAGCTTGGCCCCCGGAGGGTCCTACAATGAGCAGTTCTTC. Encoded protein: CASSLAPGGSYNEQFF.

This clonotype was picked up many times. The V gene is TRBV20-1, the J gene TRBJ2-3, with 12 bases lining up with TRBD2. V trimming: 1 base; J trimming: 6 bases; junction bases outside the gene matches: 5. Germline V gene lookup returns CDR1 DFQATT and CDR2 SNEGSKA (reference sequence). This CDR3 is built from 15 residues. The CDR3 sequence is CSARVLAGGTDTQYF. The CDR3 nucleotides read TGCAGTGCTAGAGTTCTAGCGGGAGGGACCGATACGCAGTATTTT.

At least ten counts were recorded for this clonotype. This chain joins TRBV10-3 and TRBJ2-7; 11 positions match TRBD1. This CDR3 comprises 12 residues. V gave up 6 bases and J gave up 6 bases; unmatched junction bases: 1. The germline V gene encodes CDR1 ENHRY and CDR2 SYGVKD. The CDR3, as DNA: TGTGCCATCAGGGGACAGGGGGGCGAGCAGTACTTC. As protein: CAIRGQGGEQYF.

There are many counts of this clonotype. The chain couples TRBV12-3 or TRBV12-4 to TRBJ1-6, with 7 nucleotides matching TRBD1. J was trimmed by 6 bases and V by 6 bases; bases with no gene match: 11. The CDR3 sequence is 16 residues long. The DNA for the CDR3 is TGTGCCAGCAGCAGAGGAATGGGACAGATTAATTCACCCCTCCACTTT. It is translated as CASSRGMGQINSPLHF.

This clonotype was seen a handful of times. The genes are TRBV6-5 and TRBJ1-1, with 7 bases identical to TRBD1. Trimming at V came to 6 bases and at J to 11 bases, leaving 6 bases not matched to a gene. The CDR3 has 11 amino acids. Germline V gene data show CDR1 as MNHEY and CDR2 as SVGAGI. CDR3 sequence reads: CASSQGGGAFF. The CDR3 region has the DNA TGTGCCAGCAGCCAGGGGGGAGGGGCTTTCTTT.

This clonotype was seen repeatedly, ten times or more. The CDR3: CSARDPGAGPYEQYF. In DNA, the CDR3 is TGCAGTGCTAGAGACCCCGGCGCAGGGCCCTACGAGCAGTACTTC. V usage is TRBV20-1 and J usage is TRBJ2-7, with D possibly matching TRBD1 (5 bases). The CDR3 has 15 residues. Trimming cost V 0 bases and J 2 bases, with 14 bases left between them. CDR1 DFQATT and CDR2 SNEGSKA come from the germline V gene (reference sequence).

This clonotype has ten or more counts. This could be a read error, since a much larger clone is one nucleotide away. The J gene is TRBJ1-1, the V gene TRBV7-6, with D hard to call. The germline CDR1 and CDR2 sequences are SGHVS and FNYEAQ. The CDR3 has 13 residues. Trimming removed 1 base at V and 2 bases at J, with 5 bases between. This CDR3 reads CASSLGHNTEAFF. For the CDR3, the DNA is TGTGCCAGCAGCTTAGGACATAACACTGAAGCTTTCTTT.